Presented here are 9 T cell receptor beta chains from one specimen sequenced in a study of CD8 T cells in ankylosing spondylitis (dated by TCRdb to the late 2010s). The library relied on 5' RACE. The sequencer was an Illumina HiSeq 2500. The raw public reads went through TCRdb reprocessing: fastp at Q25, MiXCR clone calling, in-frame beta chains kept. Each entry is one CDR3 protein sequence, shown with its most common DNA and genes. The sample table records 150,000 to 200,000 distinct CDR3 sequences; roughly 13% of these occur just once. In total, the top ten clones hold approximately 11% of the sample. The material sequenced was blood, either unsorted or a sorted T cell fraction (not recorded which). The receptors derive from a female donor with ankylosing spondylitis or in good health (not recorded which).

This clonotype has a count of ten or more. This chain connects TRBV15 to TRBJ2-3, with 11 bases aligning to TRBD2. The CDR3 runs 17 residues. Germline V gene data show CDR1 as LNHNV and CDR2 as YYDKDF (reference sequence). Trimming at V came to 0 bases and at J to 9 bases, leaving 11 bases not matched to a gene. The CDR3 reads CATSRDALGLAGGTQYF. In DNA, the CDR3 is TGTGCCACCAGCAGAGATGCTCTTGGTCTAGCGGGGGGCACGCAGTATTTT. Looking up the rest from reference TRBV15 and TRBJ2-3 gives the full variable domain: DAMVIQNPRYQVTQFGKPVTLSCSQTLNHNVMYWYQQKSSQAPKLLFHYYDKDFNNEADTPDNFQSRRPNTSFCFLDIRSPGLGDTAMYLCATSRDALGLAGGTQYFGPGTRLTVL.

In this sample, this clonotype turned up a few times. This chain joins TRBV28 and TRBJ2-7; D might be TRBD2 (6 bases). Trimming took 4 bases from V and 2 from J, leaving 12 bases between them. The CDR3 length is 14 residues. Germline CDR1 and CDR2: MDHEN and SYDVKM. The CDR3 loop reads CASSWGDQPYEQYF. DNA of the CDR3: TGTGCCAGCAGTTGGGGGGACCAGCCCTACGAGCAGTACTTC.

This clonotype was detected many times. The V call is TRBV5-1, the J call TRBJ1-6, with 11 bases that match TRBD1. J was trimmed by 9 bases and V by 4 bases; bases with no gene match: 3. The germline CDR1 and CDR2 sequences are SGHRS and YFSETQ. CDR3 size: 14 residues. The CDR3 region is CASSGQGALSPLHF. The CDR3 bases are TGCGCCAGCAGCGGACAGGGGGCTCTTTCACCCCTCCACTTT.

J is TRBJ2-2 and V is TRBV1; TRBD1 reflects the table's D call only, with no check against the DNA. TRBV1 has pseudogene status. There are 17 residues in the CDR3. The DNA of the CDR3 is TGCACCAGCAGCCAATCCCGGAGCTGGGAGAGCACCGGGGAGCTGTTTTTT. This codes for CTSSQSRSWESTGELFF.

This clonotype was counted many times. The chain is built from TRBV5-1 and TRBJ2-7; D unclear. Germline CDR1 reads SGHRS; CDR2 reads YFSETQ. Trimming took 3 bases from V and 2 from J, leaving 9 bases between them. CDR3 length equals 13 residues. The CDR3 coding sequence is TGCGCCAGCAGCTATGGCAGAACCTACGAGCAGTACTTC. The encoded protein is CASSYGRTYEQYF.

The genes are TRBV3-1 and TRBJ1-1; 8 bases fit TRBD1. This CDR3 contains 15 residues. From germline, CDR1 is LGHDT and CDR2 YNNKEL (reference sequence). V gave up 7 bases and J gave up 4 bases; unmatched junction bases: 11. CDR3 DNA sequence: TGTGCCAGCACCCCACAGGGGGAGGGTGGCACTGAAGCTTTCTTT. Translated, it gives CASTPQGEGGTEAFF.

This chain joins TRBV7-9 and TRBJ1-1; D unclear. CDR1 SEHNR and CDR2 FQNEAQ come from the germline V gene (reference sequence). The CDR3 is 13 amino acids. V lost 3 bases to trimming and J lost 5 bases, with 10 bases between them. CDR3 nucleotide sequence: TGTGCCAGCAGCTTCCCCCATAAGACTGAAGCTTTCTTT. It translates to CASSFPHKTEAFF.

This clonotype was seen only a few times. The rearrangement uses TRBV7-2 and TRBJ2-1, with 8 bases that match TRBD2. Germline CDR1 SGHTA, CDR2 FQGNSA. The CDR3 extends over 14 amino acids. With V trimmed by 1 base and J by 7 bases, 3 bases remained unmatched. CDR3 DNA: TGTGCCAGCAGCTTAGGCGGGAGGCCTAATGAGCAGTTCTTC. Translating gives CASSLGGRPNEQFF.

This clonotype showed up many times. V and J are TRBV12-3 or TRBV12-4 and TRBJ1-5, with D tentatively TRBD1 (6 bases). The CDR3 is 15 residues long. Trimming removed 6 bases from V and 4 bases from J, with 16 bases in between. Here the CDR3 DNA reads TGTGCCAGCAGCCTTGGCGGGGGGCAGAATCAGCCCCAGCATTTT. Its translation is CASSLGGGQNQPQHF.